This is a list of T cell receptor beta chains from one sample in a study of OX40 agonist ivuxolimab in advanced cancers. Sequencing was performed with immunoSEQ multiplex PCR; in TCRdb, only in-frame clones are kept and a portion is missing. Counted here are 86,000 or so clones, 92% occurring once; the ten biggest clones make up about 2.8%. Sequencing was performed on CD4+ or CD8+ T cells sorted from blood, taken in a trial of the OX40 agonist ivuxolimab. The source is an adult with an advanced solid tumor such as melanoma, head and neck, liver or kidney cancer. The CDR3 runs from the conserved cysteine through the conserved F or W. D genes are given only for firm matches. Clone size is given for some rows only: seen once, a few or many times, or a class if the clone is expanded.

TRBD2	TRBV5-4	NA	TRBJ2-7	TGTGCCAGCAGCTTGGCTAGCGGACACTACGAGCAGTACTTC	CASSLASGHYEQYF
TRBD2	TRBV5-8	NA	TRBJ2-3	TGTGCCACCAGGGTGGTAGCGGGAGATACGCAGTATTTT	CATRVVAGDTQYF
NA	TRBV5-1	NA	TRBJ1-4	TGCGCCAGCAGCTTTGGAGGGTTTGGTGAAAAACTGTTTTTT	CASSFGGFGEKLFF
NA	TRBV12-5	NA	TRBJ2-5	TGTGCTAGTGGTCCCTCCGGGGAGACGCTGGAGACCCAGTACTTC	CASGPSGETLETQYF
TRBD2	TRBV5-1	NA	TRBJ2-7	TGCGCCAGCAGCTGGGGACTAGCGGAGACCGCCTACGAGCAGTACTTC	CASSWGLAETAYEQYF
NA	TRBV6-6	NA	TRBJ1-1	TGTGCCAGCAGTTACCCCCCACCCGGGACTGAAGCTTTCTTT	CASSYPPPGTEAFF
NA	TRBV10-1	NA	TRBJ1-6	TGCGCCAGCAGTGAGGATGCGGGTCTTCATTCACCCCTCCACTTT	CASSEDAGLHSPLHF
TRBD2	TRBV7-2	NA	TRBJ2-3	TGTGCCAGCAGCCTACGACTAGCGGGAGTCGGGGGTAGCACAGATACGCAGTATTTT	CASSLRLAGVGGSTDTQYF
NA	TRBV6-5	NA	TRBJ2-7	TGTGCCAGCAAAGGGACCATCCTTTCCTACGAGCAGTACTTC	CASKGTILSYEQYF
NA	TRBV7-2	NA	TRBJ2-7	TGTGCCAGCAGCTTAGGTCTCCAACCGGGACTGCCTCTGGACGAGCAGTACTTC	CASSLGLQPGLPLDEQYF
NA	TRBV5-4	NA	TRBJ1-4	TGTGCCAGCAGCCCCGGGGAGTGGGGAAAACTGTTTTTT	CASSPGEWGKLFF
TRBD2	TRBV18	NA	TRBJ2-1	TGTGCCAGCTCATTCCGGGTAGCGGGAGGAAAGGATGAGCAGTTCTTC	CASSFRVAGGKDEQFF
NA	TRBV19	NA	TRBJ2-7	TGTGCCAGTAGTGGGGCGGGGCGACAGGGCACCTACGAGCAGTACTTC	CASSGAGRQGTYEQYF
NA	TRBV6-5	NA	TRBJ2-7	TGTGCCAGCAGACTCTTTGGACAGAATCGACACGAGCAGTACTTC	CASRLFGQNRHEQYF
TRBD1	TRBV28	once	TRBJ1-2	TGTGCCAGCCGCCCTGGACAGGGATCTCGTGGCTACACCTTC	CASRPGQGSRGYTF
TRBD2	TRBV6-1	NA	TRBJ2-6	TGTGCCAGCAGTGAAGCTTCCGGGACTAGCGGCTCTGGGGCCAACGTCCTGACTTTC	CASSEASGTSGSGANVLTF
NA	TRBV29-1	NA	TRBJ1-2	TGCAGCGCTCGGGGGATCTCTCCGAACTATGGCTACACCTTC	CSARGISPNYGYTF
TRBD1	TRBV6-5	once	TRBJ1-1	TGTGCCAGCCAACTCAGGGGGCACACTGAAGCTTTCTTT	CASQLRGHTEAFF
TRBD2	TRBV30	NA	TRBJ2-7	TGTGCCTGGAAGCGGGGGGCGCCTTACGAGCAGTACTTC	CAWKRGAPYEQYF
NA	TRBV18	NA	TRBJ2-5	TGTGCCAGCTCACCCAGAAAGGGATTCGAGACCCAGTACTTC	CASSPRKGFETQYF
TRBD2	TRBV19	NA	TRBJ2-5	TGTGCCAGTAGTATAGGAGGGTATGCGGGAGCAAAGACCCAGTACTTC	CASSIGGYAGAKTQYF
TRBD1	TRBV6-1	NA	TRBJ1-2	TGTGCCAGCAGTGAAGGGTCAGGGGGGAACTATGGCTACACCTTC	CASSEGSGGNYGYTF
NA	TRBV12-2	NA	TRBJ1-2	TGTGCAAGTCGCTTAGCCGGACAGGGGCGCTATGGCTACACCTTC	CASRLAGQGRYGYTF
NA	TRBV7-7	NA	TRBJ2-5	TGTGCTAGCAGCCCCCAATCCGGACTGAGGTACCAGTACTTC	CASSPQSGLRYQYF
NA	TRBV5-6	NA	TRBJ1-2	TGTGCCAGCAGCTTGGCCGGGGCGGGGTCGGCTGCTGGGTACACCTTC	CASSLAGAGSAAGYTF
NA	TRBV2	few	TRBJ1-1	TGTGCCAGCAGTGGGGACAAGAACACTGAAGCTTTCTTT	CASSGDKNTEAFF
TRBD2	TRBV27	NA	TRBJ2-3	TGTGCCAGCAGATCCACCCTAGCGGGGGGGCCAGATACGCAGTATTTT	CASRSTLAGGPDTQYF
NA	TRBV7-8	NA	TRBJ1-2	TGTGCCAGCAGCTTACTACCTTATGGCTACACCTTC	CASSLLPYGYTF
NA	TRBV6-5	NA	TRBJ1-2	TGTGCCAGCAGCGCTTCCTATGGCTACACCTTC	CASSASYGYTF
NA	TRBV12-5	NA	TRBJ1-1	TGTGCTAGTGGTCCCCAGGGGCAGCCCATGAACACTGAAGCTTTCTTT	CASGPQGQPMNTEAFF
TRBD1	TRBV5-4	NA	TRBJ2-7	TGTGCCAGCAGCCTCCCGGGACAGGGGACCTACGAGCAGTACTTC	CASSLPGQGTYEQYF
NA	TRBV5-6	NA	TRBJ2-4	TGTGCCAGCAGCTTGGTTAGTAACATTCAGTACTTC	CASSLVSNIQYF
NA	TRBV9	NA	TRBJ1-2	TGTGCCAGCAGCGTAGACCCTTCGGCGGACCTTGGCTACACCTTC	CASSVDPSADLGYTF
TRBD2	TRBV6-5	once	TRBJ2-2	TGTGCCACTATTTCTAGCGGGAGTCACGGGGAGCTGTTTTTT	CATISSGSHGELFF
NA	TRBV9	NA	TRBJ2-1	TGTGCCAGCAGCGTAGCTTCACTCAGCTCCTACAATGAGCAGTTCTTC	CASSVASLSSYNEQFF
TRBD1	TRBV4-1	NA	TRBJ1-5	TGCGCCAGCAGCCAAGTTACGACAGGGAATCAGCCCCAGCATTTT	CASSQVTTGNQPQHF
NA	TRBV19	NA	TRBJ2-7	TGTGCCAGTAACGTACCGGGAGCTTCCTACGAGCAGTACTTC	CASNVPGASYEQYF
NA	TRBV15	NA	TRBJ2-7	TGTGCCACCAGCAGAGAGACGCGTTCCTACGAGCAGTACTTC	CATSRETRSYEQYF
TRBD1	TRBV6-1	once	TRBJ2-2	TGTGCCAGCTGGGACAGGGGGCTAGCCGGGGAGCTGTTTTTT	CASWDRGLAGELFF
TRBD1	TRBV5-1	NA	TRBJ2-7	TGCGCCAGCAGCTTGGGGGACAGGGGATACGAGCAGTACTTC	CASSLGDRGYEQYF